The rows below give T cell receptor beta chains drawn from one sample of a study of cytomegalovirus exposure and HLA in healthy donors. Measured with immunoSEQ multiplex PCR; TCRdb has only the in-frame clones, and not every one. The sample holds 140,000 or so clones, around three quarters seen once. Sequences were obtained from PBMCs. These receptors all come from a woman aged 40 to 55 in good health and CMV-seronegative. Both conserved end residues are part of each CDR3. D genes are given only for firm matches. The size field is filled for only some rows; it gives once, few, many or a size class.

abundance | d_gene | j_gene | v_gene | CDR3aa | CDR3nt
- | TRBD2 | TRBJ2-1 | TRBV5-1 | CASSSAGGPYNEQFF | TGCGCCAGCAGCTCCGCGGGGGGACCTTACAATGAGCAGTTCTTC
- | - | TRBJ2-3 | TRBV27 | CASSFATASTDTQYF | TGTGCCAGCAGTTTCGCAACTGCTAGCACAGATACGCAGTATTTT
- | - | TRBJ2-4 | TRBV12-5 | CASGLGEIKNIQYF | TGTGCTAGTGGTTTGGGGGAGATCAAAAACATTCAGTACTTC
- | TRBD1 | TRBJ2-6 | TRBV6-6 | CASSPMTGPGANVLTF | TGTGCCAGCAGCCCAATGACAGGGCCTGGGGCCAACGTCCTGACTTTC
once | TRBD2 | TRBJ2-7 | TRBV6-1 | CASSELLADFYEQYF | TGTGCCAGCAGTGAATTACTAGCGGACTTCTACGAGCAGTACTTC
- | - | TRBJ1-2 | TRBV18 | CASSPAAGAIYGYTF | TGTGCCAGCTCACCCGCCGCAGGGGCCATCTATGGCTACACCTTC
- | - | TRBJ1-1 | TRBV30 | CAWKPGLVIWEAFF | TGTGCCTGGAAGCCAGGTCTGGTTATCTGGGAAGCTTTCTTT
- | - | TRBJ1-6 | TRBV28 | CASSERRTRHNSPLHF | TGTGCCAGCAGTGAACGTCGGACAAGGCACAATTCACCCCTCCACTTT
- | TRBD1 | TRBJ2-2 | TRBV13 | CASSVDRDDTGELFF | TGTGCCAGCAGCGTCGACAGGGACGACACCGGGGAGCTGTTTTTT
few | - | TRBJ2-5 | TRBV5-1 | CASSLGQTQETQYF | TGCGCCAGCAGCTTGGGACAGACCCAAGAGACCCAGTACTTC
- | TRBD1 | TRBJ1-1 | TRBV6-4 | CASSKDRGGTEAFF | TGTGCCAGCAGTAAAGACAGGGGAGGCACTGAAGCTTTCTTT
- | TRBD2 | TRBJ2-1 | TRBV2 | CASSESARFVGGGANEQFF | TGTGCCAGCAGTGAATCCGCCCGGTTCGTTGGCGGGGGGGCCAATGAGCAGTTCTTC
few | TRBD1 | TRBJ1-2 | TRBV5-4 | CASSFGTADGYTF | TGTGCCAGCAGCTTTGGGACAGCGGATGGCTACACCTTC
- | TRBD1 | TRBJ1-1 | TRBV5-1 | CASSLVGQASTEAFF | TGCGCCAGCAGCTTGGTGGGACAGGCGAGCACTGAAGCTTTCTTT
- | TRBD2 | TRBJ2-7 | TRBV11-2 | CASAAQREGNEQYF | TGTGCCAGCGCCGCCCAGCGGGAGGGCAACGAGCAGTACTTC
- | - | TRBJ2-4 | TRBV5-6 | CASSLSTGRGDIQYF | TGTGCCAGCAGCCTATCAACAGGGAGGGGTGACATTCAGTACTTC
- | - | TRBJ2-7 | TRBV19 | CASQGTGGIYEQYF | TGTGCCAGTCAAGGGACCGGGGGAATCTACGAGCAGTACTTC
- | - | TRBJ2-5 | TRBV5-1 | CASSLGAGAQETQYF | TGCGCCAGCAGCTTGGGTGCGGGGGCGCAGGAGACCCAGTACTTC
- | - | TRBJ1-5 | TRBV19 | CASSPTGGHSNQPQHF | TGTGCCAGTAGTCCCACCGGAGGGCATAGCAATCAGCCCCAGCATTTT
- | - | TRBJ1-6 | TRBV11-2 | CASSLEPVVNSPLHF | TGTGCCAGCAGCTTAGAGCCAGTTGTAAATTCACCCCTCCACTTT
- | - | TRBJ2-3 | TRBV19 | CASSIGAGSNTDTQYF | TGTGCCAGTAGTATTGGTGCGGGGTCTAACACAGATACGCAGTATTTT
few | - | TRBJ1-1 | TRBV11-3 | CASSLGGNTEAFF | TGTGCCAGCAGCTTAGGAGGGAACACTGAAGCTTTCTTT
- | TRBD2 | TRBJ2-3 | TRBV4-2 | CASSQATSGYSDTQYF | TGTGCCAGCAGCCAAGCGACTAGCGGGTACTCGGATACGCAGTATTTT
- | - | TRBJ2-7 | TRBV19 | CASSGGVGYSYEQYF | TGTGCCAGTAGTGGGGGCGTAGGGTACTCCTACGAGCAGTACTTC
once | TRBD2 | TRBJ2-1 | TRBV4-2 | CASSQDQGLAGGYNEQFF | TGTGCCAGCAGCCAAGATCAAGGGCTAGCGGGGGGGTACAATGAGCAGTTCTTC
- | - | TRBJ1-5 | TRBV6-1 | CASRQSNQPQHF | TGTGCCAGCAGACAGAGCAATCAGCCCCAGCATTTT
few | - | TRBJ1-5 | TRBV6-1 | CASSGTVHQPQHF | TGTGCCAGCAGTGGAACGGTTCATCAGCCCCAGCATTTT
few | TRBD2 | TRBJ2-7 | TRBV6-5 | CASNKREGHEQYF | TGTGCCAGCAATAAGCGGGAGGGCCACGAGCAGTACTTC
- | TRBD1 | TRBJ1-2 | TRBV7-9 | CSSSLVGGEGSYGYTF | TGTTCCAGCAGCTTAGTAGGGGGCGAAGGCTCCTATGGCTACACCTTC
many | - | TRBJ2-7 | TRBV10-3 | CAILSGYEQYF | TGTGCCATCCTCTCGGGCTACGAGCAGTACTTC
few | - | TRBJ1-6 | TRBV30 | CAWNLLNSPLHF | TGTGCCTGGAACTTACTGAATTCACCCCTCCACTTT
- | - | TRBJ2-1 | TRBV7-2 | CASSATNDNEQFF | TGTGCCAGCAGCGCCACAAATGACAATGAGCAGTTCTTC
- | TRBD1 | TRBJ1-1 | TRBV7-2 | CASSQGDRAKAFF | TGTGCCAGCAGCCAGGGGGACAGGGCCAAGGCTTTCTTT
- | - | TRBJ1-5 | TRBV6-5 | CASSYARGGPQHF | TGTGCCAGCAGTTACGCCAGGGGTGGGCCCCAGCATTTT
- | - | TRBJ1-3 | TRBV5-1 | CASSFLGSATLSRRTGNTIYF | TGCGCCAGCAGCTTCCTTGGATCAGCGACCCTAAGCCGCCGCACTGGAAACACCATATATTTT
- | - | TRBJ1-2 | TRBV5-6 | CASSFWPGRTDGYTF | TGTGCCAGCAGTTTTTGGCCGGGGAGAACAGATGGCTACACCTTC
- | - | TRBJ1-3 | TRBV4-1 | CASSPQGHSGNTIYF | TGCGCCAGCAGCCCGCAGGGGCACTCTGGAAACACCATATATTTT
- | - | TRBJ1-1 | TRBV29-1 | CSVTRGTMNTEAFF | TGCAGCGTTACCAGGGGAACAATGAACACTGAAGCTTTCTTT
- | TRBD1 | TRBJ1-2 | TRBV19 | CASSTVSGTGNYGYTF | TGTGCCAGTAGTACCGTTTCTGGGACAGGGAACTATGGCTACACCTTC
- | TRBD1 | TRBJ2-7 | TRBV4-1 | CASSQNAGTGIYEQYF | TGCGCCAGCAGCCAGAATGCCGGGACAGGGATCTACGAGCAGTACTTC
once | - | TRBJ1-2 | TRBV27 | CASRPGSSSNYGYTF | TGTGCCAGCAGGCCCGGGTCATCCAGTAACTATGGCTACACCTTC
- | - | TRBJ1-6 | TRBV15 | CATSKASSGSPLHF | TGTGCCACCAGCAAGGCGAGCTCGGGTTCACCCCTCCACTTT
few | - | TRBJ2-7 | TRBV2 | CASLESIYEQYF | TGTGCCAGCCTAGAGTCTATCTACGAGCAGTACTTC
- | TRBD1 | TRBJ1-1 | TRBV5-1 | CASSSATGGNTEAFF | TGCGCCAGCAGCTCGGCGACAGGGGGGAACACTGAAGCTTTCTTT
- | - | TRBJ2-6 | TRBV6-1 | CASRSGISGANVLTF | TGTGCCAGCAGGTCCGGTATCTCTGGGGCCAACGTCCTGACTTTC